What follows describes a single TCR beta chain. The data were obtained in a study of PD-L1 blockade in urothelial cancer. The CDR3 loop spans 17 amino acids. The V gene's germline CDR1 is SGHAT and CDR2 FQNNGV. The V gene end was trimmed by 6 bases and the J gene end by 5 bases; junction bases not matched to a gene: 19. Measured with immunoSEQ multiplex PCR; TCRdb has only the in-frame clones, and not every one. Of approximately 38,000 clones listed, around four fifths are singletons. Material: PBMCs, obtained around atezolizumab (anti-PD-L1) treatment. The sequence derives from a man aged 60 to 75 with urothelial cancer. The rearrangement uses TRBV11-2 and TRBJ2-7, with 7 bases lining up with TRBD1. The CDR3 region is CASSSDGTDFLADEQYF. DNA for the CDR3: TGTGCCAGCAGTTCAGACGGGACAGATTTTCTCGCCGACGAGCAGTACTTC. The entire variable domain, with the rest obtained from reference TRBV11-2 and TRBJ2-7, is as follows: EAGVAQSPRYKIIEKRQSVAFWCNPISGHATLYWYQQILGQGPKLLIQFQNNGVVDDSQLPKDRFSAERLKGVDSTLKIQPAKLEDSAVYLCASSSDGTDFLADEQYFGPGTRLTVT.